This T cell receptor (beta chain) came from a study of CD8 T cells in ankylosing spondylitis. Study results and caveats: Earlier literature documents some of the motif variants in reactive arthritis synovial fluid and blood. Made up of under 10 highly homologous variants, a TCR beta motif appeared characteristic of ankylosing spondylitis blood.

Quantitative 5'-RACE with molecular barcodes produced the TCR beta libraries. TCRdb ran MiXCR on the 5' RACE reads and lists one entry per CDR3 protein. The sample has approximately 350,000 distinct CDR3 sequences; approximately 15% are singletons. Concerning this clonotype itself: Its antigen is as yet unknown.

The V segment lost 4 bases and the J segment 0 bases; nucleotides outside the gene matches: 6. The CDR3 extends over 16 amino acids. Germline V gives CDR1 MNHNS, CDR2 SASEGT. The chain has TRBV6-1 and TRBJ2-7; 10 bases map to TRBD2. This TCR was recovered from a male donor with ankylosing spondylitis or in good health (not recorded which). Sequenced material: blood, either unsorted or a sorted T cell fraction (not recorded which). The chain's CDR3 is CASSATSGAISYEQYF. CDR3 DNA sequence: TGTGCCAGCAGTGCAACTAGCGGGGCAATCTCCTACGAGCAGTACTTC.